This TCR beta chain came from a study of CXCR3-negative and CXCR3-positive naive CD8 T cells. Study-level results: Similarly elevated diversity marked both naive subsets, with memory CD8+ cells showing far lower diversity. TRBV-TRBJ usage was similar across naive CXCR3 subsets but distinct in memory cells. The study found CXCR3 expression partially decreased after cryopreservation and ran most assays on fresh PBMCs.

A remark on this clonotype: The antigen is unknown.

5' RACE with UMI labels generated the TRB cDNA libraries. TCRdb reprocessed the 5' RACE reads and reports one entry per CDR3 protein, with no DNA. The sample data list 43,000 or so distinct CDR3 sequences. Germline V gene sequence: CDR1 MDHEN, CDR2 SYDVKM. The CDR3 covers 13 residues. The gene calls are TRBV28 and TRBJ2-5; without DNA, the TCRdb call of TRBD1 cannot be checked. This TCR came from a human donor in good health. Some clones in this sample may be carry-over from other donors' samples. The sample comprised memory CD8+ T cells from blood. This CDR3 reads CASRGLGQETQYF. The whole variable domain, remainder taken from reference TRBV28 and TRBJ2-5, is DVKVTQSSRYLVKRTGEKVFLECVQDMDHENMFWYRQDPGLGLRLIYFSYDVKMKEKGDIPEGYSVSREKKERFSLILESASTNQTSMYLCASRGLGQETQYFGPGTRLLVL.